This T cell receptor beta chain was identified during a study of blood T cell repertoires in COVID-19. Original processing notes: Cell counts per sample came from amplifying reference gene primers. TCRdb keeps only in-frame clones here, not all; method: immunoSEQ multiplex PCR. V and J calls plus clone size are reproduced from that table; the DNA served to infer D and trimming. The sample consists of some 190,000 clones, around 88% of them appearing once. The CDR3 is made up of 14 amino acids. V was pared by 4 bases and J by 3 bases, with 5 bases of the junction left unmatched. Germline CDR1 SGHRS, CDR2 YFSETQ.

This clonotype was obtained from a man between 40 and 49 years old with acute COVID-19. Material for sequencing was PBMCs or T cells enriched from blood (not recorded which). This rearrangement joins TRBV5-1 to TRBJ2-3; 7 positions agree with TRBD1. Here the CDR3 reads CASSTGEVTDTQYF. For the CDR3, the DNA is TGCGCCAGCAGCACAGGGGAAGTGACAGATACGCAGTATTTT.